The 32 T cell receptor beta chains presented below share a single source sample, sequenced in a study of shared clonotypes between healthy human individuals (dated by TCRdb to the early 2020s). The library relied on the immunoSEQ multiplex PCR assay. This is the immuneACCESS table as TCRdb keeps it, with only in-frame sequences that have V and J called. A part of the clones is gone; compared with another copy, unresolved V genes explain less than half, and the rest is unexplained. This sample is represented by more than 550,000 clones; around 90% of them were singletons. 34% of the sample goes to the ten largest clones. What was sequenced was memory CD8+ T cells from PBMCs. Sample cell subset or site, as interpreted from the label and publication: CD45RO+ cells pooled with CCR7-negative TemRA cells. These receptors were collected from a man younger than 30 in good health. Some clones in this sample may be carry-over from other donors' samples.

The V call is TRBV25-1, the J call TRBJ2-3, with TRBD2 matching over 12 bases. J gave up 0 bases and V 8 bases, and 6 bases lay outside the gene matches. CDR3 size: 16 residues. The germline V gene encodes CDR1 MGHDK and CDR2 SYGVNS. CDR3 DNA: TGTGCCAGCCGACTAGCGGGAGCCCTTAGCACAGATACGCAGTATTTT. This translates into CASRLAGALSTDTQYF.

This chain uses TRBV7-2 with TRBJ2-2; D may be TRBD1 (6 bases). Germline loops: CDR1 SGHTA, CDR2 FQGNSA. Trimming pared 6 bases from V and 13 bases from J, leaving 18 bases between. CDR3 length: 13 residues. The CDR3 DNA sequence: TGTGCCAGCAGTCACCGGGACACCCGACGGCTGTTTTTT. This codes for CASSHRDTRRLFF.

The V and J genes are TRBV6-1 and TRBJ2-7; D may be TRBD1 (6 bases). Germline V gene sequence: CDR1 MNHNS, CDR2 SASEGT. The CDR3 covers 12 residues. With 7 bases removed from V and 4 bases from J, the gap between germline ends came to 11 bases. The CDR3 region is CASIDRSYEQYF. CDR3 in DNA: TGTGCCAGCATCGACAGGTCGTACGAGCAGTACTTC.

This clone has a single count. The CDR3 here is CASTPSGGQRYNEQFF. As DNA, the CDR3 is TGTGCCAGTACCCCAAGTGGGGGACAGCGCTACAATGAGCAGTTCTTC. This chain connects TRBV19 to TRBJ2-1; 7 positions agree with TRBD1. V lost 7 bases and J lost 3; bases outside the gene matches: 12. Germline V gene data show CDR1 as LNHDA and CDR2 as SQIVND (reference sequence). This CDR3 is built from 16 residues.

The chain links TRBV21-1 to TRBJ1-2. TRBV21-1 is listed as a pseudogene. The CDR3 runs 16 residues. The CDR3 DNA reads as TGTGCCAGCAGCAAAGAGGTGGACGGACTACCTTATGGCTACACCTTC. Protein: CASSKEVDGLPYGYTF.

The chain uses TRBV12-1 and TRBJ1-5; the tabulated D call, TRBD1, remains unverified against the DNA. TRBV12-1 is annotated as a pseudogene. This CDR3 is built from 18 residues. The CDR3 sequence: CASSSQTRTGDSNQPQHF. CDR3 bases: TGTGCCAGCAGCTCGCAGACACGGACAGGGGATAGCAATCAGCCCCAGCATTTT.

The chain employs TRBV11-2 and TRBJ2-7; D uncertain. Trimming removed 0 bases from V and 5 bases from J, with 8 bases in between. Germline V lookup: CDR1 SGHAT, CDR2 FQNNGV. CDR3 size: 13 residues. This CDR3 reads CASSLDLRNEQYF. In nucleotides, the CDR3 is TGTGCCAGCAGCTTAGATTTGCGGAACGAGCAGTACTTC.

This clone was counted a single time. This chain joins TRBV7-9 and TRBJ2-5; D may be TRBD2 (6 bases). V lost 5 bases and J 2 bases, leaving 12 bases between the germline ends. Germline V gene lookup returns CDR1 SEHNR and CDR2 FQNEAQ (reference sequence). The length of the CDR3 is 14 residues. Written as DNA, the CDR3 is TGTGCCAGCAGCCAGAGCGGGTTACAAGAGACCCAGTACTTC. This gives the protein CASSQSGLQETQYF.

This clone was seen once. The rearrangement uses TRBV4-1 and TRBJ2-7; D gene unclear. Trimming stripped 3 bases from V and 0 bases from J, with 12 bases between. CDR1 is MGHRA and CDR2 is YSYEKL in the germline V gene. This CDR3 spans 15 amino acids. The CDR3 DNA follows: TGCGCCAGCAGCCACGTCGGGCTGCACTCCTACGAGCAGTACTTC. Translating it yields CASSHVGLHSYEQYF.

The DNA for the CDR3 is TGTGCCAGCAGCTCGGACGGTACCGGGGAGCTGTTTTTT. Protein: CASSSDGTGELFF. The chain uses TRBV7-3 and TRBJ2-2, with D unresolved. The CDR3 is 13 amino acids. V was trimmed by 4 bases and J by 5 bases, leaving 8 bases between them. Germline CDR1 SGHTA, CDR2 FQGTGA.

V usage is TRBV5-1 and J usage is TRBJ2-7, with 9 nucleotides matching TRBD1. Looked up from germline, CDR1 is SGHRS and CDR2 is YFSETQ. The CDR3 length is 15 residues. The V segment lost 4 bases and the J segment 0 bases; nucleotides outside the gene matches: 5. The CDR3 sequence is CASSQTGGSSYEQYF. In DNA, the CDR3 is TGCGCCAGCAGCCAGACAGGGGGAAGCTCCTACGAGCAGTACTTC.

V and J are TRBV27 and TRBJ1-5; tentative D call: TRBD1 (5 bases). Trimming left V 6 bases short and J 6 bases short, with 15 bases between. Per the germline V gene, CDR1 is MNHEY and CDR2 is SMNVEV (reference sequence). The CDR3 extends over 14 amino acids. The DNA of the CDR3 is TGTGCCAGCAGCCTAGGGGACGGATTTCAGCCCCAGCATTTT. It encodes CASSLGDGFQPQHF.

The chain combines TRBV7-9 with TRBJ2-2, with D unresolved. Trimming took 1 base from V and 6 from J, leaving 12 bases between them. There are 15 residues in the CDR3. Germline V gene lookup returns CDR1 SEHNR and CDR2 FQNEAQ (reference sequence). DNA of the CDR3: TGTGCCAGCAGCTTAGGGGTGCCGGGCGCCGGGGAGCTGTTTTTT. Translation gives CASSLGVPGAGELFF.

J is TRBJ2-7 and V is TRBV5-6, with a weak D call TRBD1 (6 bases). Trimming shortened V by 4 bases and J by 2 bases, and 13 bases separated the two germline ends. This CDR3 is 14 amino acids long. Germline loops: CDR1 SGHDT, CDR2 YYEEEE. CDR3 region: CASSIGQSTYEQYF. CDR3 in DNA: TGTGCCAGCAGCATTGGACAGTCCACCTACGAGCAGTACTTC.

The V gene is TRBV14, the J gene TRBJ2-5; D might be TRBD1 or TRBD2, each matching 5 bases. Germline V gives CDR1 SGHDN, CDR2 FVKESK. V lost 4 bases, J lost 10 bases, and 16 bases lay in between. The CDR3 contains 13 residues. CDR3 in amino acids: CASSPGADFIQYF. CDR3 coding DNA: TGTGCCAGCAGCCCCGGGGCTGATTTTATCCAGTACTTC.

This chain uses TRBV14 with TRBJ2-7; D gene unclear. This CDR3 has 12 residues. Germline values: CDR1 SGHDN, CDR2 FVKESK. V lost 4 bases and J lost 2, with 6 bases in between. The CDR3 nucleotides are TGTGCCAGCAGCCCCCGGACCTACGAGCAGTACTTC. This translates into CASSPRTYEQYF. The variable domain in full, with the rest retrieved from reference TRBV14 and TRBJ2-7, is EAGVTQFPSHSVIEKGQTVTLRCDPISGHDNLYWYRRVMGKEIKFLLHFVKESKQDESGMPNNRFLAERTGGTYSTLKVQPAELEDSGVYFCASSPRTYEQYFGPGTRLTVT.

The chain combines TRBV27 with TRBJ2-7, with D perhaps given as TRBD1 or TRBD2 (5 bases each). CDR3 length equals 16 residues. The germline V and J ends were trimmed by 5 bases and 3 bases, with 20 bases remaining between them. CDR1 is MNHEY, CDR2 SMNVEV, per germline (reference sequence). For the CDR3, the DNA is TGTGCCAGCAGTCTCCGCGGCTCAAGGGACCTCTACGAGCAGTACTTC. It translates to CASSLRGSRDLYEQYF.

The J gene is TRBJ1-2, the V gene TRBV5-4, with TRBD1 matching 8 bases. Germline-derived CDR1 and CDR2 are SGHNT and YYREEE (reference sequence). With V trimmed by 3 bases and J by 8 bases, 9 bases remained unmatched. This CDR3 contains 14 residues. The CDR3, as DNA: TGTGCCAGCAGCTCCTGGACAGGGACTAGCGGCTACACCTTC. It codes for CASSSWTGTSGYTF. Together with reference TRBV5-4 and TRBJ1-2, the CDR3 gives the full variable domain: ETGVTQSPTHLIKTRGQQVTLRCSSQSGHNTVSWYQQALGQGPQFIFQYYREEENGRGNFPPRFSGLQFPNYSSELNVNALELDDSALYLCASSSWTGTSGYTFGSGTRLTVV.

On this clone itself: Germline is not matched at one junction end, which may reflect a read error. The chain joins TRBV27 to TRBJ1-1, with TRBD1 matching over 8 bases. Germline V gene sequence: CDR1 MNHEY, CDR2 SMNVEV (reference sequence). The CDR3 covers 16 residues. The CDR3 loop is CASSLSGTGANTEAFF. CDR3 coding DNA: TGTGCCAGCAGTCTATCCGGGACAGGAGCGAACACTGAAGCTTTCTTT.

The table lists this clone with a count of one. V and J are TRBV10-3 and TRBJ2-7; D unclear. V was trimmed by 0 bases and J by 1 base, leaving 4 bases between them. The CDR3 spans 13 residues. Germline CDR1 is ENHRY and CDR2 is SYGVKD. The CDR3 sequence: CAISESRSYEQYF. The CDR3, as DNA: TGTGCCATCAGTGAGTCGCGGTCCTACGAGCAGTACTTC.

V and J are TRBV19 and TRBJ2-1, with D tentatively TRBD2 (6 bases). There are 13 residues in the CDR3. The V and J ends lost 3 bases and 6 bases respectively, with 9 bases between them. Germline CDR1 is LNHDA and CDR2 is SQIVND (reference sequence). The CDR3 region is CASSIMGGNEQFF. The CDR3 DNA is TGTGCCAGTAGTATCATGGGGGGCAATGAGCAGTTCTTC.

The genes are TRBV30 and TRBJ1-2; D is perhaps TRBD1 (6 bases). CDR3 length equals 15 residues. V gave up 2 bases and J gave up 4 bases, with 17 bases separating them. CDR1 is GTSNPN and CDR2 is SVGIG in the germline V gene (reference sequence). CDR3: CAWSLPASGVYGYTF. DNA for the CDR3: TGTGCCTGGAGTCTCCCGGCCTCAGGGGTCTATGGCTACACCTTC. Together with reference TRBV30 and TRBJ1-2, the CDR3 gives the full variable domain: SQTIHQWPATLVQPVGSPLSLECTVEGTSNPNLYWYRQAAGRGLQLLFYSVGIGQISSEVPQNLSASRPQDRQFILSSKKLLLSDSGFYLCAWSLPASGVYGYTFGSGTRLTVV.

CDR3: CASSSRLTGADTQYF. The CDR3 DNA reads TGTGCCAGCAGCTCCCGCCTGACAGGCGCAGATACGCAGTATTTT. The chain combines TRBV7-9 with TRBJ2-3; possibly TRBD1 for D (6 bases). This CDR3 contains 15 residues. V lost 4 bases and J 4 bases, leaving 15 bases between the germline ends. CDR1 is SEHNR, CDR2 FQNEAQ, per germline (reference sequence).

The chain uses TRBV5-6 and TRBJ2-1; D might be TRBD1 (6 bases). Germline CDR1 and CDR2: SGHDT and YYEEEE. V was pared by 5 bases and J by 7 bases, with 10 bases between. CDR3 length: 12 residues. In DNA form, the CDR3 reads TGTGCCAGCAGGGGGGCTGAGAATGAGCAGTTCTTC. It specifies CASRGAENEQFF.

The J gene is TRBJ2-1, the V gene TRBV7-2, with 7 bases identical to TRBD1. The CDR3 covers 14 residues. J was trimmed by 8 bases and V by 4 bases; bases with no gene match: 8. The germline gives CDR1 SGHTA, CDR2 FQGNSA. The CDR3 bases are TGTGCCAGCAGCTCTGTGGACAGGTGGGATGAGCAGTTCTTC. Translating gives CASSSVDRWDEQFF.

The chain recombines TRBV9 with TRBJ2-3; 8 bases line up with TRBD2. Trimming took 0 bases from V and 4 from J; bases not matched to a gene: 4. This CDR3 spans 15 amino acids. Per germline, CDR1 SGDLS and CDR2 YYNGEE. The CDR3 coding sequence is TGTGCCAGCAGCGTAGTCGGGAGGGCCCCAGATACGCAGTATTTT. As protein: CASSVVGRAPDTQYF.

The V call is TRBV9, the J call TRBJ1-3; D is undetermined. The CDR3 consists of 15 residues. Germline CDR1 SGDLS, CDR2 YYNGEE. V gave up 0 bases and J gave up 4 bases, with 11 bases separating them. The CDR3 DNA follows: TGTGCCAGCAGCGTAGATCGGCTTCCGGGAAACACCATATATTTT. Translating gives CASSVDRLPGNTIYF.

V and J are TRBV29-1 and TRBJ2-1, with D perhaps matching TRBD2 (6 bases). CDR1 and CDR2 (germline): SQVTM, ANQGSEA. V dropped 4 bases and J dropped 0 bases, with 13 bases sitting between them. This CDR3 is 15 amino acids long. This chain's CDR3 is CSVAGGNSSYNEQFF. CDR3 nucleotide sequence: TGCAGCGTTGCCGGGGGAAATTCCTCCTACAATGAGCAGTTCTTC.

The V gene is TRBV19, the J gene TRBJ2-7; 7 bases match TRBD1. CDR1 and CDR2 (germline): LNHDA, SQIVND (reference sequence). CDR3 length: 15 amino acids. V was pared by 0 bases and J by 2 bases, with 4 bases of the junction left unmatched. The CDR3 reads CASSIDPGGTYEQYF. The CDR3 nucleotides read TGTGCCAGTAGTATAGATCCAGGGGGAACCTACGAGCAGTACTTC.

The gene calls are TRBV27 and TRBJ2-2, with D unresolved. Deletions cut 6 bases from V and 6 bases from J, with 17 bases between. This CDR3 comprises 15 residues. Per the germline V gene, CDR1 is MNHEY and CDR2 is SMNVEV (reference sequence). In DNA form, the CDR3 reads TGTGCCAGCAGCGACCAAAACAATAGGGCCGGGGAGCTGTTTTTT. Amino acids: CASSDQNNRAGELFF.

The V gene is TRBV27, the J gene TRBJ2-2; 9 bases fit TRBD1. Germline CDR1 is MNHEY and CDR2 is SMNVEV (reference sequence). The length of the CDR3 is 16 residues. V was clipped by 8 bases and J by 2 bases; unmatched bases: 9. The CDR3 protein is CASGEQGAVNTGELFF. For the CDR3, the DNA is TGTGCCAGCGGCGAACAGGGGGCGGTCAACACCGGGGAGCTGTTTTTT.

This clone was seen once. The chain recombines TRBV28 with TRBJ2-6; D is unresolved. Germline V gives CDR1 MDHEN, CDR2 SYDVKM. The CDR3 is 17 residues long. Trimming pared 6 bases from V and 6 bases from J, leaving 21 bases between. CDR3: CASSGGHAEVEANVLTF. The CDR3, as DNA: TGTGCCAGCAGCGGCGGCCACGCGGAAGTTGAGGCCAACGTCCTGACTTTC. The variable domain in full, completed from reference TRBV28 and TRBJ2-6, reads DVKVTQSSRYLVKRTGEKVFLECVQDMDHENMFWYRQDPGLGLRLIYFSYDVKMKEKGDIPEGYSVSREKKERFSLILESASTNQTSMYLCASSGGHAEVEANVLTFGAGSRLTVL.